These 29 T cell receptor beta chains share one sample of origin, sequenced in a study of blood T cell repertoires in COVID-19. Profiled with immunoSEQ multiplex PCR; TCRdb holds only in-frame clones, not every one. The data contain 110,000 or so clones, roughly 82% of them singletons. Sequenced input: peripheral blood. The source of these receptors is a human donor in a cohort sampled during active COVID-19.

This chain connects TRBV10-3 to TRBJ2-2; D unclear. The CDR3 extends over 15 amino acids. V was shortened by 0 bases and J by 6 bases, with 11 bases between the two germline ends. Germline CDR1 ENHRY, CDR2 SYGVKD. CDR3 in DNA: TGTGCCATCAGTGAGTCGAACTCTATCCCCGGGGAGCTGTTTTTT. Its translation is CAISESNSIPGELFF.

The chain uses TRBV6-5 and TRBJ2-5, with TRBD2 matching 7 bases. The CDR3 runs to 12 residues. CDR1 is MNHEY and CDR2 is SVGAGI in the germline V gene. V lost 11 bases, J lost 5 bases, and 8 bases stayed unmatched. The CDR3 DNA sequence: TGTGCCCGCTCCCGGGGAGGGGAGACCCAGTACTTC. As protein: CARSRGGETQYF.

CDR3 region: CASSQDSVNTEAFF. The CDR3 nucleotides are TGCGCCAGCAGCCAAGATTCGGTGAACACTGAAGCTTTCTTT. The chain couples TRBV4-1 to TRBJ1-1; D is unclear. The V and J ends lost 0 bases and 0 bases respectively, with 5 bases between them. The CDR3 runs to 14 residues. Germline lookup yields CDR1 MGHRA and CDR2 YSYEKL.

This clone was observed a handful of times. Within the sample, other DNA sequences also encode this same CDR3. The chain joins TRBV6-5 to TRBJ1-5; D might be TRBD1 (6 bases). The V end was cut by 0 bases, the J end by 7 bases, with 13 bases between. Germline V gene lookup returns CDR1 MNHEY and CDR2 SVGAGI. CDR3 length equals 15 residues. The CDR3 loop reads CASSYSWGQGQPQHF. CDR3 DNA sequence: TGTGCCAGCAGTTACTCGTGGGGGCAGGGACAGCCCCAGCATTTT.

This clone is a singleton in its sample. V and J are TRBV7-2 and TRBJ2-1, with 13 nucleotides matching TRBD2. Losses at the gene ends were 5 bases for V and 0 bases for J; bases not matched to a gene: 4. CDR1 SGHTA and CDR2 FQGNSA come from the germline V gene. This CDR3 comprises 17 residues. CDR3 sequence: CASSALAGGSSYNEQFF. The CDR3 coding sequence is TGTGCCAGCAGCGCACTAGCGGGGGGGAGCTCCTACAATGAGCAGTTCTTC. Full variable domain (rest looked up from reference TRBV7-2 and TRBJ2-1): GAGVSQSPSNKVTEKGKDVELRCDPISGHTALYWYRQSLGQGLEFLIYFQGNSAPDKSGLPSDRFSAERTGGSVSTLTIQRTQQEDSAVYLCASSALAGGSSYNEQFFGPGTRLTVL.

CDR3 region: CASSVDLGRAYNEQFF. In DNA form, the CDR3 reads TGTGCCAGCAGCGTAGACTTGGGGAGGGCCTACAATGAGCAGTTCTTC. The V gene is TRBV9, the J gene TRBJ2-1, with 7 positions matching TRBD2. After removal of 0 bases from V and 2 bases from J, the junction contained 5 bases not matched to a gene. The CDR3 loop spans 16 amino acids. The germline CDR1 and CDR2 sequences are SGDLS and YYNGEE.

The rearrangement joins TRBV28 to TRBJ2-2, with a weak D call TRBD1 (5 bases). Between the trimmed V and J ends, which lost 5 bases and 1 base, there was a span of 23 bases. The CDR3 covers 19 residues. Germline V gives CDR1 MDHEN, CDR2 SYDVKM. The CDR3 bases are TGTGCCAGCAGTAACGGGCAGACCTATTCCAGGGAGAACACCGGGGAGCTGTTTTTT. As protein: CASSNGQTYSRENTGELFF.

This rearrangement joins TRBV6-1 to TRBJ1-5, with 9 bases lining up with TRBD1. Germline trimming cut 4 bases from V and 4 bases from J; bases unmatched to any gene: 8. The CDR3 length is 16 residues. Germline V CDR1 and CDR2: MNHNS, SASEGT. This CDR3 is CASSVLGTGKNQPQHF. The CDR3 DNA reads TGTGCCAGCAGTGTTCTCGGGACAGGGAAAAATCAGCCCCAGCATTTT.

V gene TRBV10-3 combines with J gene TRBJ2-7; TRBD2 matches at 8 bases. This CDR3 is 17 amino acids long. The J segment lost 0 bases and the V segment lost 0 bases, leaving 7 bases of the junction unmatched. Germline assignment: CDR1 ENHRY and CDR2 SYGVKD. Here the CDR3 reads CAISESGAGVSSYEQYF. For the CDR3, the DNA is TGTGCCATCAGTGAGTCGGGAGCGGGGGTGAGCTCCTACGAGCAGTACTTC.

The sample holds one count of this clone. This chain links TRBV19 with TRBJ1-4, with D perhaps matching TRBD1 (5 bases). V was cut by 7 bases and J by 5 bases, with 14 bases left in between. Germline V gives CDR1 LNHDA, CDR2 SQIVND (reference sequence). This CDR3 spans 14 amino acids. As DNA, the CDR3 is TGTGCCAGTATGGGAAAGGGGCCCAATGAAAAACTGTTTTTT. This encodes CASMGKGPNEKLFF.

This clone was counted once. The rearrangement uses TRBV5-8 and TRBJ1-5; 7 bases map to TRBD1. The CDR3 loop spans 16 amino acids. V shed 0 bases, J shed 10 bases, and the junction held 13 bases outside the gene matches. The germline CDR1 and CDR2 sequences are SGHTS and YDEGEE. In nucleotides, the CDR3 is TGTGCCAGCAGCTTGGTCGTGGGGCAGGGGGGAGGACCCCAGCATTTT. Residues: CASSLVVGQGGGPQHF.

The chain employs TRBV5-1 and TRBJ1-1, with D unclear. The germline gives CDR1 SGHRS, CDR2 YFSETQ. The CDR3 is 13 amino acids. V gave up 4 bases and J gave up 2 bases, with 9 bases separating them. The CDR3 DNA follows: TGCGCCAGCAGCCCTAACAGCAACACTGAAGCTTTCTTT. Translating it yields CASSPNSNTEAFF.

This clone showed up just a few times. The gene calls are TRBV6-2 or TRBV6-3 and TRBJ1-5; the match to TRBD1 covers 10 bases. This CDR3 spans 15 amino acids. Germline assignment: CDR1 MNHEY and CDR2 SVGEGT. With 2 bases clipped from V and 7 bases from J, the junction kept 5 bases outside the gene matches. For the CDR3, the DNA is TGTGCCAGCAGTTACCGACAGGGGGCAAGGCAGCCCCAGCATTTT. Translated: CASSYRQGARQPQHF.

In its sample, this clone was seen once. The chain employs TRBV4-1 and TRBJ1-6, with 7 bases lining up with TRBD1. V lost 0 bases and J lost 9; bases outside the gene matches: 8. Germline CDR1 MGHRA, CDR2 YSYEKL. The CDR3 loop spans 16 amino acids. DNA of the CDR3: TGCGCCAGCAGCCAAGATCTTCGACAGGGAGGTTCACCCCTCCACTTT. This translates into CASSQDLRQGGSPLHF.

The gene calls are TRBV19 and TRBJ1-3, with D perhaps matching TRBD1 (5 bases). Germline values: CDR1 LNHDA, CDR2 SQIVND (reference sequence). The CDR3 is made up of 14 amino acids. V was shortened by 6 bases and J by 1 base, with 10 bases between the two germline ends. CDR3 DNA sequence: TGTGCCAGTAGGGTAGCAGGGTCTGGAAACACCATATATTTT. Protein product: CASRVAGSGNTIYF.

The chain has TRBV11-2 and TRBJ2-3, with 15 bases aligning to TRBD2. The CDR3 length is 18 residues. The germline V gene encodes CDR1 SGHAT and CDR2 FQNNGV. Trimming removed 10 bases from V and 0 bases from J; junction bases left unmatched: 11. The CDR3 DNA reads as TGTGCCACCTCATTCGGACTAGCGGGGGGGGAGAGCACAGATACGCAGTATTTT. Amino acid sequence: CATSFGLAGGESTDTQYF. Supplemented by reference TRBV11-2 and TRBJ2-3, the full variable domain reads EAGVAQSPRYKIIEKRQSVAFWCNPISGHATLYWYQQILGQGPKLLIQFQNNGVVDDSQLPKDRFSAERLKGVDSTLKIQPAKLEDSAVYLCATSFGLAGGESTDTQYFGPGTRLTVL.

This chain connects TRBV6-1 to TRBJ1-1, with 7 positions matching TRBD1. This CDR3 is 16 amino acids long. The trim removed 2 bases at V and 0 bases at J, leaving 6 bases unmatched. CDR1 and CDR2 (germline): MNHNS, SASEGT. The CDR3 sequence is CASSESSGQMNTEAFF. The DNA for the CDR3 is TGTGCCAGCAGTGAAAGTTCGGGACAGATGAACACTGAAGCTTTCTTT.

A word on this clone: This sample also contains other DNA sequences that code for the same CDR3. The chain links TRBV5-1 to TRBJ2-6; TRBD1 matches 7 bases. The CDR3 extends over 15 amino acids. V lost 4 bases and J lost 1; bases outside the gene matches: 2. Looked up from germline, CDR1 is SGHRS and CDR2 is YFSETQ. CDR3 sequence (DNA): TGCGCCAGCAGCGCGACAGGGTCTGGGGCCAACGTCCTGACTTTC. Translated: CASSATGSGANVLTF. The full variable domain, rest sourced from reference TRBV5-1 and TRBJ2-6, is KAGVTQTPRYLIKTRGQQVTLSCSPISGHRSVSWYQQTPGQGLQFLFEYFSETQRNKGNFPGRFSGRQFSNSRSEMNVSTLELGDSALYLCASSATGSGANVLTFGAGSRLTVL.

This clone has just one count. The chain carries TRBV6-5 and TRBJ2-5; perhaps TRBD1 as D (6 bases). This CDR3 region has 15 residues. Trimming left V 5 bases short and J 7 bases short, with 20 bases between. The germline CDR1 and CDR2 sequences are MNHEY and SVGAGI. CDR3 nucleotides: TGTGCCAGCAGTCCCCTAGGGCCAGGGGTTGGGACCCAGTACTTC. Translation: CASSPLGPGVGTQYF.

The CDR3 is CASSFVRDRGPYGYTF. For the CDR3, the DNA is TGTGCCAGCAGCTTTGTCCGGGACAGGGGTCCCTATGGCTACACCTTC. V usage is TRBV7-2 and J usage is TRBJ1-2; TRBD1 agrees at 10 bases. CDR3 size: 16 residues. The germline CDR1 and CDR2 sequences are SGHTA and FQGNSA. The junction had 8 bases not matched to a gene; V was cut back by 3 bases and J by 4 bases.

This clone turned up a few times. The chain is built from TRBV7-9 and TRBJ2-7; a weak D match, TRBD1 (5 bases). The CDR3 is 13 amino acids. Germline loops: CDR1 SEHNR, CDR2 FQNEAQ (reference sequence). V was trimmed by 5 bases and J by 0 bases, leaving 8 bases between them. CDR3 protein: CASSEDNSYEQYF. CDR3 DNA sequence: TGTGCCAGCAGCGAGGACAACTCCTACGAGCAGTACTTC.

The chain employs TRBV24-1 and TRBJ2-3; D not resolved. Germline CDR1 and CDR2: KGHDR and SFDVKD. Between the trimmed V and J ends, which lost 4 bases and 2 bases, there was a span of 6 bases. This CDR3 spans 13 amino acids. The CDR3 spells CATSDGVTDTQYF. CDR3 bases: TGTGCCACCAGTGACGGAGTCACAGATACGCAGTATTTT.

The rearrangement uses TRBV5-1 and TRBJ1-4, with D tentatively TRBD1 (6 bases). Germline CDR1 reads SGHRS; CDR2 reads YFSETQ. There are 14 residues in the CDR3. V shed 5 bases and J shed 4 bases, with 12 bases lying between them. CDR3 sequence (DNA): TGCGCCAGCAGAGAAACAGGGCTTAATGAAAAACTGTTTTTT. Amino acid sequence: CASRETGLNEKLFF.

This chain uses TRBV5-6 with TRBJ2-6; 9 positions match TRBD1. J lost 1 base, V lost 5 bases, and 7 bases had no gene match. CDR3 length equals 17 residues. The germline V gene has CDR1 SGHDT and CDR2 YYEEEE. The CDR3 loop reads CASSLDRGGSGANVLTF. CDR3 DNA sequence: TGTGCCAGCAGTCTGGACAGGGGAGGTTCTGGGGCCAACGTCCTGACTTTC. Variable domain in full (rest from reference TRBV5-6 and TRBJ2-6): DAGVTQSPTHLIKTRGQQVTLRCSPKSGHDTVSWYQQALGQGPQFIFQYYEEEERQRGNFPDRFSGHQFPNYSSELNVNALLLGDSALYLCASSLDRGGSGANVLTFGAGSRLTVL.

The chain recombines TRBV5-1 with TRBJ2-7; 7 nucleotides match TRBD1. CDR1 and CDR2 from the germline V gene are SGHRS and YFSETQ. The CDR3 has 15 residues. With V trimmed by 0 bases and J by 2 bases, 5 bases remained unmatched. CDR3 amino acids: CASSLDGQAAYEQYF. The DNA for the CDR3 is TGCGCCAGCAGCTTGGACGGACAGGCAGCCTACGAGCAGTACTTC.

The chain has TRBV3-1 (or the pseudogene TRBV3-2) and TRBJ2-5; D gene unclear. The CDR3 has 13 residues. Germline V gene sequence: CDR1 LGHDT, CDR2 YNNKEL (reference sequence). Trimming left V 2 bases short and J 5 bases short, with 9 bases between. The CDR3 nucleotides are TGTGCCAGCAGCCAACCCATCCGGGAGACCCAGTACTTC. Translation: CASSQPIRETQYF.

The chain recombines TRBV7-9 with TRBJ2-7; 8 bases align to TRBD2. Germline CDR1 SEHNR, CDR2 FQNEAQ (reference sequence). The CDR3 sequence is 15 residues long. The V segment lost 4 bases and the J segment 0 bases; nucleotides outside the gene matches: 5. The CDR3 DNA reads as TGTGCCAGCAGCTCAGGCGGGGGGCGCTCCTACGAGCAGTACTTC. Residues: CASSSGGGRSYEQYF.

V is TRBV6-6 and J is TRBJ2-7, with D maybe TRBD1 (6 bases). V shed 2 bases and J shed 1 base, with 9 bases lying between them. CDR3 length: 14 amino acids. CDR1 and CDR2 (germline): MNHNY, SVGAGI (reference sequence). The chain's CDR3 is CASSYRQESYEQYF. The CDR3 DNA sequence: TGTGCCAGCAGTTACCGACAGGAGTCCTACGAGCAGTACTTC.

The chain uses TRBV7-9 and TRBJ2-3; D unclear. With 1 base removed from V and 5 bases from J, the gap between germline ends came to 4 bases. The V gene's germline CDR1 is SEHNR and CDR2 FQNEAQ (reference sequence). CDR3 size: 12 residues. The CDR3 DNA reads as TGTGCCAGCAGCTTAGGCGTAGATACGCAGTATTTT. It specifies CASSLGVDTQYF.